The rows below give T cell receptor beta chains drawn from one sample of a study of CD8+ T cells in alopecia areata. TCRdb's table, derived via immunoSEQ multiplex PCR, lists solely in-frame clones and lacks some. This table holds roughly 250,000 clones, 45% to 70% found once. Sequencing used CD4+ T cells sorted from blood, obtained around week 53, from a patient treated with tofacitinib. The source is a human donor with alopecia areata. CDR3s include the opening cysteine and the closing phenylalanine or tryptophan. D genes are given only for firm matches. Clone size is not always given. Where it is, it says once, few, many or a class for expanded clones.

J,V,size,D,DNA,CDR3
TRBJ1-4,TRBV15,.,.,TGTGCCACCAGCAGAGCGGCAGGGCGAGAAAAACTGTTTTTT,CATSRAAGREKLFF
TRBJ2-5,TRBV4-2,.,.,TGTGCCAGCAGCCAAGATCAGCAGGTCCGGGAGACCCAGTACTTC,CASSQDQQVRETQYF
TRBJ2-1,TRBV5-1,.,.,TGCGCCAGCAGCTTGCCACAGGCCTACTACAATGAGCAGTTCTTC,CASSLPQAYYNEQFF
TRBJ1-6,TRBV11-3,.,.,TGTGCCAGCAGCTTGGGGGTAGGCTCACCCCTCCACTTT,CASSLGVGSPLHF
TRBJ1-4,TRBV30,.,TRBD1,TGTGCCTGGAGCGCCGCCCCGGACAGGGAGGGAAAACTGTTTTTT,CAWSAAPDREGKLFF
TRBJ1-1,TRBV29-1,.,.,TGCAGCGCCTCATACCCGCCCCGAGGAGCTGAAGCTTTCTTT,CSASYPPRGAEAFF
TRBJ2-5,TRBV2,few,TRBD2,TGTGCCAGCAGTCAAAGCGGGGCCCTCCAAGAGACCCAGTACTTC,CASSQSGALQETQYF
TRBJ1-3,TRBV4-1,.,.,TGCGCCAGCAGCCAGAAGACTGAACCTGGAAACACCATATATTTT,CASSQKTEPGNTIYF
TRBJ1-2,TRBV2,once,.,TGTGCCAGCATCTTCGGGGGAGATGGTGGCTACACCTTC,CASIFGGDGGYTF
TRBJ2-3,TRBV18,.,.,TGTGCCAGCTCACCACAGGGGATGGGTACAGATACGCAGTATTTT,CASSPQGMGTDTQYF
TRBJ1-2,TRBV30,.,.,TGTGCCTGGAGCCCCAGGAACTATGGCTACACCTTC,CAWSPRNYGYTF
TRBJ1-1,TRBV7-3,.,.,TGTGCCAGCAGCTTCCACATGGGCACTGAAGCTTTCTTT,CASSFHMGTEAFF
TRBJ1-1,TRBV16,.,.,TGTGCCAGCAGCCAATTAGGGCGGGACACTGAAGCTTTCTTT,CASSQLGRDTEAFF
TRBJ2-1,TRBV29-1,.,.,TGCAGCGTTGAGAGGGGGGGTTGGAATGAGCAGTTCTTC,CSVERGGWNEQFF
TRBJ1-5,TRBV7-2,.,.,TGTGCCAGCAGCGCAAGCTCTACCCCTCAGCCCCAGCATTTT,CASSASSTPQPQHF
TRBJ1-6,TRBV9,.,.,TGTGCCAGCAGCGTAGAGGGGGTGAGGTCACCCCTCCACTTT,CASSVEGVRSPLHF
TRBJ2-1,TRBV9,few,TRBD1,TGTGCCAGCAGCACGGGGACAGGGATCGTCGATGAGCAGTTCTTC,CASSTGTGIVDEQFF
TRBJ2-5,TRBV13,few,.,TGTGCCAGCAGCCAGGGGCCCCAAGAGACCCAGTACTTC,CASSQGPQETQYF
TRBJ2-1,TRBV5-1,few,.,TGTGCCAGCAGCTCGACGGGGGTTTACAATGAGCAGTTCTTC,CASSSTGVYNEQFF
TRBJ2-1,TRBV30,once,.,TGTGCCTGGAGTCGGGGTCAGGGAGGCCACAATGAGCAGTTCTTC,CAWSRGQGGHNEQFF
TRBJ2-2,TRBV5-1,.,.,TGCGCCAGCAGTTCGGACTCCGGGGAGCTGTTTTTT,CASSSDSGELFF
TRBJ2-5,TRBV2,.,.,TGTGCCAGCAAGGTGGGAGAGACCCAGTACTTC,CASKVGETQYF
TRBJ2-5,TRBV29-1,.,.,TGCAGCGCTCGGAGACAAGAGACCCAGTACTTC,CSARRQETQYF
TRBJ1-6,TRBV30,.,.,TGTGCCTGGAGTGTACACGGCCTCCTTGGGCGGTCACCCCTCCACTTT,CAWSVHGLLGRSPLHF
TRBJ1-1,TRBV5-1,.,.,TGCGCCAGCAGCTTGGCGGGGCAGAACACTGAAGCTTTCTTT,CASSLAGQNTEAFF
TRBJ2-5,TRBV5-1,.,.,TGCGCCAGCAGCTTCCCTCCGGGGCAGGGCATCCGAGAGACCCAGTACTTC,CASSFPPGQGIRETQYF
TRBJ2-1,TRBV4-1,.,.,TGCGCCAGCAGCCACCGGGGGACCTACAATGAGCAGTTCTTC,CASSHRGTYNEQFF
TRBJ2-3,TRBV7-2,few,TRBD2,TGTGCCAGCAGCTTATTATCTAGCGGGGGCCTCAGCACAGATACGCAGTATTTT,CASSLLSSGGLSTDTQYF
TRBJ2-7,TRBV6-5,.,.,TGTGCCAGCAGTTCTCCGGGACAATCCTACGAGCAGTACTTC,CASSSPGQSYEQYF
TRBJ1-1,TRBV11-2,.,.,TGTGCCAGCAGCCTCAGGACCTGGGGGGCTGGTACTGAAGCTTTCTTT,CASSLRTWGAGTEAFF
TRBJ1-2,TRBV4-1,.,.,TGCGCCAGCAGCCCAGTATCAGGTCCAGGTGGCTACACCTTC,CASSPVSGPGGYTF
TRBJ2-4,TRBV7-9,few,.,TGTGCCAGCAGCTTAGCACGAGCCAAAAACATTCAGTACTTC,CASSLARAKNIQYF
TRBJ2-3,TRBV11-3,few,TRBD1,TGTGCCAGCAGCTGGGACAGGGGACAGGGTACGCAGTATTTT,CASSWDRGQGTQYF
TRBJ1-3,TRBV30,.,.,TGTGCCTGGGCGGGAGGCGACCGCCACACCATATATTTT,CAWAGGDRHTIYF
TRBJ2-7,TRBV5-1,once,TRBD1,TGCGCCAGCAGCGTAAACAGGGGAACCTACGAGCAGTACTTC,CASSVNRGTYEQYF
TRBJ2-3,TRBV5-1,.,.,TGCGCCAGCAGCTTGGGACTATACCACACAGATACGCAGTATTTT,CASSLGLYHTDTQYF
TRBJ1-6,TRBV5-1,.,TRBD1,TGCGCCAGCAGCAAGGACAGGGGGAATTCACCCCTCCACTTT,CASSKDRGNSPLHF
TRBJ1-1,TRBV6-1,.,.,TGTGCCAGCAGTGAAGCGGGAGGGAGTTGGGCTTTCTTT,CASSEAGGSWAFF
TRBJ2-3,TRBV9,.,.,TGTGCCAGCAGCGAAGGTTTTTCCGATACGCAGTATTTT,CASSEGFSDTQYF
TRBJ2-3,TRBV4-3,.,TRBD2,TGCGCCAGCAGCCCGGGGGCGGGGGGGTATACGCAGTATTTT,CASSPGAGGYTQYF
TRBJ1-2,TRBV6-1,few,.,TGTGCCAGCAGTGAGGTTACCGCTAACTATGGCTACACCTTC,CASSEVTANYGYTF
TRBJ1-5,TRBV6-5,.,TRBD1,TGTGCCAGCAGTTACTCAGGACAGGACCAGCCCCAGCATTTT,CASSYSGQDQPQHF
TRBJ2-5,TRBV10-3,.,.,TGTGCCATCAGTGAGCAGGGCGCAGAGACCCAGTACTTC,CAISEQGAETQYF
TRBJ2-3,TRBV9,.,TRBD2,TGTGCCAGCAACGAAGCGGGGGGCCACACAGATACGCAGTATTTT,CASNEAGGHTDTQYF
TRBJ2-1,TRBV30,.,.,TGTGCCTGGAGGTCGGGGAATTACAATGAGCAGTTCTTC,CAWRSGNYNEQFF
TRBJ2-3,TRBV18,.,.,TGTGCCAGCTCAGTGAACCCTAAGGGAGTGGGCACAGATACGCAGTATTTT,CASSVNPKGVGTDTQYF
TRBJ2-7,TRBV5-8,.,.,TGTGCCAGCAGCTTGGCCAGGGCCTACGAGCAGTACTTC,CASSLARAYEQYF
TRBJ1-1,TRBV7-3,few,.,TGTGCCAGCAGCTCCAGCATCTTCAGGGATGCTTTCTTT,CASSSSIFRDAFF
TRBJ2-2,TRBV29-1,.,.,TGCAGCGTTGACTTGAACACCGGGGAGCTGTTTTTT,CSVDLNTGELFF
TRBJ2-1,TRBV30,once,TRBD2,TGTGCCTGGAGTGTGGTACTAGCGGGGGCCCTTTACAATGAGCAGTTCTTC,CAWSVVLAGALYNEQFF
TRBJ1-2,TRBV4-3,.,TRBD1,TGCGCCAGCAGCCGGGACAGGGGACGCTATGGCTACACCTTC,CASSRDRGRYGYTF
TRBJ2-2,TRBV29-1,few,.,TGCAGCGTTGATACCACTCAGGCCGGGGAGCTGTTTTTT,CSVDTTQAGELFF
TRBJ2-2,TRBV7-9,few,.,TGTGCCAGCAGCTCATCTCATGGCGGGGAGCTGTTTTTT,CASSSSHGGELFF
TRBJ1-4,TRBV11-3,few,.,TGTGCCAGCAGCCCCAGTAATGAAAAACTGTTTTTT,CASSPSNEKLFF